The 16 T cell receptor beta chains in this list originate from one sample, sequenced in a study of cytomegalovirus exposure and HLA in healthy donors. PCR amplification relied on 60 Vbeta primers (plus 13 Jbeta primers). The assay was immunoSEQ multiplex PCR, and TCRdb's table has in-frame clones only and misses some. The sample has more than 150,000 clones, roughly 87% seen once. The sequenced sample consisted of PBMCs. These receptors were taken from a middle-aged man in good health and CMV-seronegative.

This clone was found a few times. V is TRBV6-4 and J is TRBJ2-1; possible D gene TRBD2, 5 bases. This CDR3 has 15 amino acids. The germline V gene encodes CDR1 MRHNA and CDR2 SNTAGT. V was pared by 0 bases and J by 4 bases, with 10 bases between. DNA for the CDR3: TGTGCCAGCAGTGACTCGAGGGCCGGGTACAATGAGCAGTTCTTC. Protein: CASSDSRAGYNEQFF.

The rearrangement joins TRBV7-2 to TRBJ2-7, with 9 nucleotides matching TRBD2. Germline values: CDR1 SGHTA, CDR2 FQGNSA. Germline trimming cut 1 base from V and 4 bases from J; bases unmatched to any gene: 11. The CDR3 is 17 residues long. The CDR3 nucleotides are TGTGCCAGCAGCTTAGGATCCCCAGCGGGGGGTTTATACGAGCAGTACTTC. Translating gives CASSLGSPAGGLYEQYF.

The V gene is TRBV10-3, the J gene TRBJ2-5, with TRBD2 identical over 10 bases. Looked up from germline, CDR1 is ENHRY and CDR2 is SYGVKD. This CDR3 has 15 amino acids. The trim removed 3 bases at V and 5 bases at J, leaving 6 bases unmatched. In DNA, the CDR3 is TGTGCCATCAGTGATTTAGCGGGGGGCTGGGAGACCCAGTACTTC. Residues: CAISDLAGGWETQYF.

Points on this clone: Other DNA sequences in the same sample also yield this CDR3. The chain has TRBV4-2 and TRBJ2-3; a weak D match, TRBD2 (6 bases). The germline gives CDR1 LGHNA, CDR2 YNFKEQ. This CDR3 has 15 amino acids. Between the trimmed V and J ends, which lost 10 bases and 3 bases, there was a span of 20 bases. The CDR3 DNA is TGTGCCACCTCCCCCGGGGGAACTAGTACAGATACGCAGTATTTT. Its translation is CATSPGGTSTDTQYF.

V and J are TRBV30 and TRBJ1-2; D unclear. V was pared by 0 bases and J by 3 bases, with 14 bases between. Germline V lookup: CDR1 GTSNPN, CDR2 SVGIG (reference sequence). This CDR3 is 15 amino acids long. The chain's CDR3 is CAWSVAATLYYGYTF. DNA for the CDR3: TGTGCCTGGAGTGTGGCAGCGACGCTCTACTATGGCTACACCTTC.

This clone was counted once. The V call is TRBV5-6, the J call TRBJ2-5; D is uncertain. The DNA end lines up better with TRBJ2-7; the J call may be wrong. In germline, CDR1 is SGHDT, CDR2 YYEEEE. The CDR3 runs to 13 residues. CDR3 sequence (DNA): TGTGCCAGCTCGGCCTTAGGAGCTTACGAGCAGTACTTC. Translation gives CASSALGAYEQYF.

The V gene is TRBV14, the J gene TRBJ1-1; 9 bases match TRBD1. The CDR3 runs 14 residues. The germline gives CDR1 SGHDN, CDR2 FVKESK. The V gene end was trimmed by 6 bases and the J gene end by 7 bases; junction bases not matched to a gene: 9. As DNA, the CDR3 is TGTGCCAGCAGGCGGACAGGGGCGCCCTTTGAAGCTTTCTTT. Protein sequence: CASRRTGAPFEAFF.

The rearrangement uses TRBV30 and TRBJ1-2, with TRBD1 as a possible D gene (6 bases). The CDR3 loop spans 16 amino acids. CDR1 is GTSNPN, CDR2 SVGIG, per germline (reference sequence). The V end lost 4 bases, the J end lost 8 bases, and 26 bases lay between the germline ends. Written as DNA, the CDR3 is TGTGCCTGGAACGTTGGGGTATCCGTGGGGGCGCCGGGCTACACCTTC. It specifies CAWNVGVSVGAPGYTF.

The V gene is TRBV18, the J gene TRBJ1-2; the D is unclear. The CDR3 contains 14 residues. The germline V and J ends were trimmed by 5 bases and 1 base, with 11 bases remaining between them. Germline V gene lookup returns CDR1 KGHSH and CDR2 LQKENI. CDR3 amino acids: CASSAVDYNYGYTF. The CDR3 DNA follows: TGTGCCAGCTCAGCGGTAGATTATAACTATGGCTACACCTTC.

The chain couples TRBV5-4 to TRBJ1-3, with D hard to call. The ends were cut back, 0 bases at V and 0 bases at J, with 7 bases in the middle. The germline V gene has CDR1 SGHNT and CDR2 YYREEE (reference sequence). The CDR3 has 15 residues. CDR3 region: CASSLAPGSGNTIYF. CDR3 DNA: TGTGCCAGCAGCTTGGCCCCAGGCTCTGGAAACACCATATATTTT.

This chain connects TRBV6-6 to TRBJ1-5, with 8 bases fitting TRBD1. The germline V gene has CDR1 MNHNY and CDR2 SVGAGI (reference sequence). The length of the CDR3 is 15 residues. Trimming at V came to 4 bases and at J to 4 bases, leaving 6 bases not matched to a gene. This CDR3 is CASSFGQGDNQPQHF. The CDR3 DNA follows: TGTGCCAGCAGTTTTGGACAGGGAGATAATCAGCCCCAGCATTTT.

The CDR3 reads CASSFSRGRMPEAFF. As DNA, the CDR3 is TGTGCCAGCAGTTTCAGCAGGGGGCGAATGCCTGAAGCTTTCTTT. This chain links TRBV28 with TRBJ1-1, with 8 bases that match TRBD1. Germline CDR1 reads MDHEN; CDR2 reads SYDVKM. The V segment lost 3 bases and the J segment 6 bases; nucleotides outside the gene matches: 9. The CDR3 extends over 15 amino acids. Supplemented by reference TRBV28 and TRBJ1-1, the full variable domain reads DVKVTQSSRYLVKRTGEKVFLECVQDMDHENMFWYRQDPGLGLRLIYFSYDVKMKEKGDIPEGYSVSREKKERFSLILESASTNQTSMYLCASSFSRGRMPEAFFGQGTRLTVV.

The V call is TRBV19, the J call TRBJ1-2; TRBD1 might be the D (6 bases). Trimming removed 7 bases at V and 7 bases at J, with 16 bases between. Germline V CDR1 and CDR2: LNHDA, SQIVND (reference sequence). The CDR3 spans 13 residues. CDR3 residues: CASNFGTTSGYTF. The CDR3 nucleotides are TGTGCCAGTAATTTCGGGACAACCAGTGGCTACACCTTC.

The table lists this clone with a few counts. The chain employs TRBV7-3 and TRBJ2-6; the D gene is possibly TRBD2 (6 bases). V dropped 7 bases and J dropped 1 base, with 17 bases sitting between them. This CDR3 region has 17 residues. Germline V gene sequence: CDR1 SGHTA, CDR2 FQGTGA. The CDR3 protein is CASTQGTGGSGANVLTF. DNA for the CDR3: TGTGCCAGCACCCAAGGGACCGGGGGTTCTGGGGCCAACGTCCTGACTTTC.

V usage is TRBV6-1 and J usage is TRBJ2-4; D uncertain. Trimming stripped 4 bases from V and 4 bases from J, with 20 bases between. The CDR3 sequence is 17 residues long. Germline assignment: CDR1 MNHNS and CDR2 SASEGT. The CDR3 bases are TGTGCCAGCAGTGTTTCGAAAGCAGGTTTCGCTAAAAACATTCAGTACTTC. This sequence encodes CASSVSKAGFAKNIQYF.

The chain is built from TRBV18 and TRBJ2-7, with 8 bases matching TRBD1. The CDR3 length is 14 residues. Germline CDR1 is KGHSH and CDR2 is LQKENI. V trimming: 3 bases; J trimming: 1 base; junction bases outside the gene matches: 2. In DNA, the CDR3 is TGTGCCAGCTCACCCGGACAGGGATCCTACGAGCAGTACTTC. This codes for CASSPGQGSYEQYF.